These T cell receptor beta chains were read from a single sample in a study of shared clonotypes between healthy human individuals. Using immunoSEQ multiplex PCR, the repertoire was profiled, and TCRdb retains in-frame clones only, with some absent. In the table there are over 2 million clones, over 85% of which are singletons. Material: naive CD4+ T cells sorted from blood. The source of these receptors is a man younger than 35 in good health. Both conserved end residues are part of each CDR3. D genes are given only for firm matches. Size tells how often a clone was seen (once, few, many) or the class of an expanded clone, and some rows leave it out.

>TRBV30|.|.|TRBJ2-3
TGTGCCTGGAGTGATGGTTCGGGGACGCAGTATTTT
CAWSDGSGTQYF
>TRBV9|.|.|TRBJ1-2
TGTGCCAGCAGCGTGGAAACAGGGAGGTATGGCTACACCTTC
CASSVETGRYGYTF
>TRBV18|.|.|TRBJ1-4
TGTGCCAGCTCACCAAGACAGACTGAAAAACTGTTTTTT
CASSPRQTEKLFF
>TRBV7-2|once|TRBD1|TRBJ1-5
TGTGCCAGCAGCCAGTCACCGGGACAGGGGATTGATCAGCCCCAGCATTTT
CASSQSPGQGIDQPQHF
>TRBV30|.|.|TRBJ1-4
TGTGCCTGGAGGTTCGGTGAAAAACTGTTTTTT
CAWRFGEKLFF
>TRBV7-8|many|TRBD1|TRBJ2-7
TGTGCCAGCACCGCCGTGACAGGGACCTACGAGCAGTACTTC
CASTAVTGTYEQYF
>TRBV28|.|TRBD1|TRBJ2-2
TGTGCCAGCAGTATGATGACAGGGGGCAGGACCGGGGAGCTGTTTTTT
CASSMMTGGRTGELFF
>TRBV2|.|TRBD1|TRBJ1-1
TGTGCCAGCAGTGGGGGACAGGGGGCTATGACTGAAGCTTTCTTT
CASSGGQGAMTEAFF
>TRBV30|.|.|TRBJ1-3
TGTGCCTGGAGCGTTTCCAGGGCGGGAAACACCATATATTTT
CAWSVSRAGNTIYF
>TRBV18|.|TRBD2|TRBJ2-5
TGTGCCAGCTCACCTGCTAGCGGGGTGATTGAGACCCAGTACTTC
CASSPASGVIETQYF
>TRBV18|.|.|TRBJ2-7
TGTGCCAGCTCACCAATCAGGGGCAAAGTGTACGAGCAGTACTTC
CASSPIRGKVYEQYF
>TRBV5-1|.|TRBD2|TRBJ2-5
TGCGCCAGCAGCTTGGATGCTAGCGGGATCCAAGAGACCCAGTACTTC
CASSLDASGIQETQYF
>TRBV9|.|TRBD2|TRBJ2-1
TGTGCCAGCAGCGTGGAGCTAGCGGGGACCAGCTCCTACAATGAGCAGTTCTTC
CASSVELAGTSSYNEQFF
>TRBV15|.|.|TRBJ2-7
TGTGCCACCAGCCTTGAGACAGGCCCCTACGAGCAGTACTTC
CATSLETGPYEQYF
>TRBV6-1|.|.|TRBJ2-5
TGTGCCAGCGGTACAGGGACGGCGACCGGGAAGACCCAGTACTTC
CASGTGTATGKTQYF
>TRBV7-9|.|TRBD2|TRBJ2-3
TGTGCCAGCAGCTTCGGACTAGCGGGGTGGCACGCAGATACGCAGTATTTT
CASSFGLAGWHADTQYF
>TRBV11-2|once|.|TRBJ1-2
TGTGCCAGCAGCTCCGGATTGGGCGGTGGCTACACCTTC
CASSSGLGGGYTF
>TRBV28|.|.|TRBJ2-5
TGTGCCAGCAGTTTAATCCGGGGGGCCCTCCAAGAGACCCAGTACTTC
CASSLIRGALQETQYF
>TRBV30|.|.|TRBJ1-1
TGTGCCTGGAGGGGGGGGATGGAGAACACTGAAGCTTTCTTT
CAWRGGMENTEAFF
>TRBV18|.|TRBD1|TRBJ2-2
TGTGCCAGCTCACCGCGGACAGGGAGACCCGGGGAGCTGTTTTTT
CASSPRTGRPGELFF
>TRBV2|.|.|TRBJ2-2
TGTGCCAGCAGTGAAGGTGGCGCCATAAACACCGGGGAGCTGTTTTTT
CASSEGGAINTGELFF
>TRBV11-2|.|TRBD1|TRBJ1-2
TGTGCCAGCAGCTCTCGGCCGGGACAGATAACCTATGGCTACACCTTC
CASSSRPGQITYGYTF
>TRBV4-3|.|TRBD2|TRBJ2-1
TGCGCCAGCAGCCGCGGGGGAAGCTCCTACAATGAGCAGTTCTTC
CASSRGGSSYNEQFF
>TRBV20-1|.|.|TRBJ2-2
TGCAGTGCCAGACAGGTCGGGGAGCTGTTTTTT
CSARQVGELFF
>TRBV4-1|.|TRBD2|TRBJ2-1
TGCGCCAGCAGCCAACAAGGACTAGGTCTCTACAATGAGCAGTTCTTC
CASSQQGLGLYNEQFF
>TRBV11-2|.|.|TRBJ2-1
TGTGCCAGCAGCTTAGGGCACTACTCCTACAATGAGCAGTTCTTC
CASSLGHYSYNEQFF
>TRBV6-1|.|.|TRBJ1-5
TGTGCCAGCAGTGAATTGGGGGAAGGTTGGCAGCCCCAGCATTTT
CASSELGEGWQPQHF
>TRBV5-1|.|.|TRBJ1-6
TGCGCCAGCAGCCCACCGGGACCTAATTCACCCCTCCACTTT
CASSPPGPNSPLHF